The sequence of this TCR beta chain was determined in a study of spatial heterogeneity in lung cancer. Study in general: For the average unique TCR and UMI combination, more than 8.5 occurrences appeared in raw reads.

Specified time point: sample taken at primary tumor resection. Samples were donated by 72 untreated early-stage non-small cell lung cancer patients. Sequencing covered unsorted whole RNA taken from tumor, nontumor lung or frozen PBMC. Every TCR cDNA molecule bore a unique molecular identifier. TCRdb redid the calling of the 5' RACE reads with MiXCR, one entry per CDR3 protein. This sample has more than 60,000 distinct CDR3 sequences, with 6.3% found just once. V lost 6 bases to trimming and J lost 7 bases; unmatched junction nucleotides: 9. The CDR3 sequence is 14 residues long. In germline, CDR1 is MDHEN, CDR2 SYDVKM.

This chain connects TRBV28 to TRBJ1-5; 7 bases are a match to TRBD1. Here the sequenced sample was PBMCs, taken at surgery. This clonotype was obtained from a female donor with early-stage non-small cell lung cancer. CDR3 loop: CASRGQPGRQPQHF. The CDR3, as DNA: TGTGCCAGCAGGGGACAGCCGGGTCGGCAGCCCCAGCATTTT.